The TCR beta chain described here comes from a study of beta chain features in type 1 diabetes. CDR1 is LNHDA and CDR2 is SQIVND in the germline V gene (reference sequence). Losses at the gene ends were 3 bases for V and 0 bases for J; bases not matched to a gene: 4. This CDR3 spans 17 amino acids. This clone was counted only a few times. Sequencing targeted expressed TCRB transcripts, as all isolated RNA had been reverse transcribed. The study sequenced naive, central memory and regulatory T cell samples to an average of roughly 3.4 million reads. Libraries were prepared by immunoSEQ multiplex PCR; TCRdb keeps only in-frame clonotypes and omits some of them. The repertoire holds about 340,000 clones, with 6.5% to 10% as singletons.

Source material: central memory CD4+ T cells from blood. The sequence came from a woman aged 18 to 35 in good health. The V call is TRBV19, the J call TRBJ2-6, with 8 bases lining up with TRBD1. The CDR3 nucleotides are TGTGCCAGTAGTATCGGGACAGGATCCTCTGGGGCCAACGTCCTGACTTTC. This encodes CASSIGTGSSGANVLTF.